Below are 9 T cell receptor beta chains sequenced from a single sample in a study of molecular identifiers for immune sequencing clone quantification. TCRdb redid the calling of the PCR reads with MiXCR, one entry per CDR3 protein. The sample yields 350,000 or so distinct CDR3 sequences, roughly a fifth seen once. Sequencing was done on a sample of naive CD8+ T cells from blood, with Jurkat cell RNA spiked in. Sample subset: FACS-sorted CD8+CD4-CCR7+CD45RA+ naive T cells. The receptors were gathered from a human donor in good health. Some libraries in this study had Jurkat cell RNA spiked in.

This clonotype has ten or more counts. The chain combines TRBV11-2 with TRBJ2-1; maybe TRBD1 (6 bases). This CDR3 is built from 17 residues. Trimming took off 2 bases at V and 3 bases at J, with 17 bases between the two ends. Germline V CDR1 and CDR2: SGHAT, FQNNGV. The DNA of the CDR3 is TGTGCCAGCAGCTTACCCCTCGGACAGATCCGCTACAATGAGCAGTTCTTC. Its translation is CASSLPLGQIRYNEQFF.

This clonotype showed up many times. V and J are TRBV7-6 and TRBJ2-2, with 7 nucleotides matching TRBD1. Trimming took 5 bases from V and 6 from J; bases not matched to a gene: 12. This CDR3 comprises 16 residues. Germline CDR1 and CDR2: SGHVS and FNYEAQ. CDR3 DNA sequence: TGTGCCAGCAGCATGCCTTCCGGGACAGTGTCCGGGGAGCTGTTTTTT. It is translated as CASSMPSGTVSGELFF. Based on the CDR3 plus reference TRBV7-6 and TRBJ2-2, the full variable domain is GAGVSQSPRYKVTKRGQDVALRCDPISGHVSLYWYRQALGQGPEFLTYFNYEAQQDKSGLPNDRFSAERPEGSISTLTIQRTEQRDSAMYRCASSMPSGTVSGELFFGEGSRLTVL.

This clonotype was found many times. The rearrangement links TRBV6-5 to TRBJ1-1; 9 bases are a match to TRBD1. Germline V lookup: CDR1 MNHEY, CDR2 SVGAGI. The CDR3 consists of 12 residues. The V segment lost 8 bases and the J segment 4 bases; nucleotides outside the gene matches: 2. CDR3 coding DNA: TGTGCCAGCCGGACAGGGGCCACTGAAGCTTTCTTT. Translating gives CASRTGATEAFF.

This clonotype was seen many times. V usage is TRBV7-9 and J usage is TRBJ2-3; 9 positions match TRBD1. Unmatched junction bases numbered 8, after V lost 4 bases and J lost 6 bases. This CDR3 has 15 residues. Germline assignment: CDR1 SEHNR and CDR2 FQNEAQ (reference sequence). CDR3 bases: TGTGCCAGCAGCTCGGGACAGGGTGCGGTGGATACGCAGTATTTT. Residues: CASSSGQGAVDTQYF.

This clonotype has just a few counts. The chain combines TRBV15 with TRBJ2-7; 11 bases line up with TRBD2. V lost 3 bases to trimming and J lost 4 bases; unmatched junction nucleotides: 8. The germline CDR1 and CDR2 sequences are LNHNV and YYDKDF (reference sequence). The CDR3 is 16 amino acids. The CDR3 loop is CATSSFGLAGQYEQYF. The CDR3 DNA reads as TGTGCCACCAGCAGCTTTGGACTAGCGGGTCAATACGAGCAGTACTTC.

In its sample, this clonotype was seen a few times. The chain uses TRBV19 and TRBJ2-7; TRBD2 might be the D (5 bases). The CDR3 is 13 residues long. V shed 9 bases and J shed 0 bases, with 12 bases lying between them. Germline V gene sequence: CDR1 LNHDA, CDR2 SQIVND (reference sequence). The CDR3 bases are TGTGCCAGCGGCGCGGGCAGCTCCTACGAGCAGTACTTC. Translation: CASGAGSSYEQYF.

This clonotype was recorded at least ten times. This chain links TRBV6-1 with TRBJ1-5; no clear D. CDR3 length equals 16 residues. CDR1 and CDR2 from the germline V gene are MNHNS and SASEGT. V dropped 4 bases and J dropped 4 bases, with 17 bases sitting between them. The CDR3 sequence is CASSAPRNSPNQPQHF. The CDR3 nucleotides read TGTGCCAGCAGTGCCCCGAGGAACAGTCCTAATCAGCCCCAGCATTTT.

This clonotype was seen a handful of times. V is TRBV13 and J is TRBJ1-5; D is possibly TRBD1 (5 bases). The germline CDR1 and CDR2 sequences are PRHDT and FYEKMQ (reference sequence). Trimming stripped 5 bases from V and 5 bases from J, with 16 bases between. The CDR3 extends over 15 amino acids. The CDR3 nucleotides are TGTGCCAGCAGCGACAGTCCCTCCCGGGATCAGCCCCAGCATTTT. This translates into CASSDSPSRDQPQHF.

CDR3 protein: CSVTGSSPTYEQYF. The DNA for the CDR3 is TGCAGCGTCACAGGGTCCTCTCCCACCTACGAGCAGTACTTC. V usage is TRBV29-1 and J usage is TRBJ2-7, with a weak D call TRBD1 (6 bases). This CDR3 is built from 14 residues. Germline-derived CDR1 and CDR2 are SQVTM and ANQGSEA. V was clipped by 6 bases and J by 2 bases, with 17 bases between them.